Included here is one T cell receptor beta chain sequence, with context. Its target is not known. This specimen belongs to a study of OX40 agonist ivuxolimab in advanced cancers. Study background: Under the entry rules, prior anti-PD-1, anti-PD-L1 or anti-CTLA-4 therapy was allowed, and about 38% had some. Whole-study results and caveats: Among some nonresponders, normalized T-cell clonal expansion was also low.

Patients had blood sampled at baseline and again on cycle 4 day 1 and cycle 7 day 1. V was shortened by 3 bases and J by 2 bases, with 10 bases between the two germline ends. This CDR3 has 14 amino acids. Germline V gene sequence: CDR1 SEHNR, CDR2 FQNEAQ (reference sequence). The protocol was immunoSEQ multiplex PCR, while the TCRdb copy is restricted to in-frame clones and leaves out a portion. The sample lists approximately 79,000 clones, roughly 86% occurring once. The rearrangement links TRBV7-9 to TRBJ1-2; no definite D call. Sequenced here: CD4+ or CD8+ T cells sorted from blood, sampled in a trial of the OX40 agonist ivuxolimab. The receptor's source is an adult with an advanced solid tumor such as melanoma, head and neck, liver or kidney cancer. CDR3 in amino acids: CASSFRGGNYGYTF. The DNA of the CDR3 is TGTGCCAGCAGCTTTAGAGGAGGGAACTATGGCTACACCTTC.